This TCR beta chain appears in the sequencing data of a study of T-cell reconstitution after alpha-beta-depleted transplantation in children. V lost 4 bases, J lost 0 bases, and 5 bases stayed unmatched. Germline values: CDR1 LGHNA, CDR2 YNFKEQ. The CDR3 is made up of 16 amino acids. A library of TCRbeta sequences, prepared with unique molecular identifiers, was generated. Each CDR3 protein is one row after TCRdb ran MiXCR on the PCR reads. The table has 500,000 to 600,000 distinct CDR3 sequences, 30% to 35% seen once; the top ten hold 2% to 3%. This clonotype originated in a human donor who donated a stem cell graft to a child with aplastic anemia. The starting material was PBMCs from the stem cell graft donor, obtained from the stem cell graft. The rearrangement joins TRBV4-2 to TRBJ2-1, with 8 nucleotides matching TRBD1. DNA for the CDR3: TGTGCCAGCAGCCTCACTACAGGGGGCTCCTACAATGAGCAGTTCTTC. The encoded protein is CASSLTTGGSYNEQFF.